These 9 T cell receptor beta chains were all obtained from the same sample, sequenced in a study of shared clonotypes between healthy human individuals. Using immunoSEQ multiplex PCR, the repertoire was profiled, and TCRdb retains in-frame clones only, with some absent. The sample shows around 2,000,000 clones, over 85% of them seen only once. CD45RO negativity and positive selection for CCR7 defined naive CD8 cells, a population that excluded terminally differentiated effector memory CD45RA+ cells. The specimen was naive CD8+ T cells sorted from blood. All receptors come from a man between 18 and 35 years old in good health.

The CDR3 DNA is TGTGCCACCAGCGTCCCGGGACAGGGATCTGTTTCCAACGAGCAGTACTTC. Protein product: CATSVPGQGSVSNEQYF. The J gene is TRBJ2-7, the V gene TRBV15; 9 bases agree with TRBD1. Germline CDR1 reads LNHNV; CDR2 reads YYDKDF (reference sequence). V shed 5 bases, J shed 5 bases, and the junction held 16 bases outside the gene matches. The CDR3 sequence is 17 residues long.

This clone was counted once. The gene calls are TRBV9 and TRBJ1-1; possible D gene TRBD1, 6 bases. V lost 1 base and J lost 5, with 15 bases in between. This CDR3 has 15 residues. CDR1 is SGDLS and CDR2 is YYNGEE in the germline V gene. The CDR3 DNA reads as TGTGCCAGCAGCGTAATTCAGGGGCCGGGGACTGAAGCTTTCTTT. It codes for CASSVIQGPGTEAFF.

The CDR3 spells CASSLPPGSLISDTQYF. The CDR3, as DNA: TGTGCCAGCAGTTTACCCCCCGGATCCCTGATTTCAGATACGCAGTATTTT. J is TRBJ2-3 and V is TRBV6-9; D is unresolved. The germline V gene has CDR1 MNHGY and CDR2 SVAAGI. The V and J ends lost 4 bases and 4 bases respectively, with 21 bases between them. The CDR3 contains 17 residues.

J is TRBJ1-3 and V is TRBV13; perhaps TRBD1 as D (6 bases). The CDR3 is made up of 14 amino acids. Germline CDR1 reads PRHDT; CDR2 reads FYEKMQ (reference sequence). V lost 0 bases, J lost 4 bases, and 7 bases lay in between. The CDR3 nucleotides read TGTGCCAGCAGCTTAGGACAGGGCGGAAACACCATATATTTT. This translates into CASSLGQGGNTIYF.

The chain couples TRBV18 to TRBJ2-5; D is undetermined. Trimming took off 0 bases at V and 0 bases at J, with 5 bases between the two ends. Per germline, CDR1 KGHSH and CDR2 LQKENI. The CDR3 has 14 amino acids. CDR3 in DNA: TGTGCCAGCTCACCACCGGTGTACCAAGAGACCCAGTACTTC. It specifies CASSPPVYQETQYF.

The V gene is TRBV7-3, the J gene TRBJ2-7; 11 nucleotides line up with TRBD2. The junction had 4 bases not matched to a gene; V was cut back by 5 bases and J by 1 base. The germline V gene has CDR1 SGHTA and CDR2 FQGTGA. This CDR3 is built from 15 residues. The chain's CDR3 is CASSLAGGPSYEQYF. CDR3 in DNA: TGTGCCAGCAGCCTAGCGGGGGGACCTTCCTACGAGCAGTACTTC.

DNA for the CDR3: TGCGCCAGCCCGGACGGGCCCCGGTTGGGAAACACCATATATTTT. It is translated as CASPDGPRLGNTIYF. The gene calls are TRBV10-1 and TRBJ1-3; D not certain. This CDR3 contains 15 residues. V gave up 8 bases and J gave up 4 bases, with 18 bases separating them. Germline values: CDR1 WNHNN, CDR2 SYGVQD (reference sequence).

Written as DNA, the CDR3 is TGTGCCAGCAGCCCCTCCACTAGCACAGATACGCAGTATTTT. It specifies CASSPSTSTDTQYF. V gene TRBV9 combines with J gene TRBJ2-3, with D hard to call. CDR1 and CDR2 (germline): SGDLS, YYNGEE. V was pared by 4 bases and J by 0 bases, with 9 bases between. The CDR3 totals 14 residues.

The chain joins TRBV10-2 to TRBJ2-3; 13 nucleotides line up with TRBD2. V was clipped by 4 bases and J by 2 bases; unmatched bases: 3. The CDR3 spans 16 residues. The V gene's germline CDR1 is WSHSY and CDR2 SAAADI. CDR3 coding DNA: TGCGCCAGCAGTGCGACTAGCGGGGGGCCCACAGATACGCAGTATTTT. Amino acids: CASSATSGGPTDTQYF.